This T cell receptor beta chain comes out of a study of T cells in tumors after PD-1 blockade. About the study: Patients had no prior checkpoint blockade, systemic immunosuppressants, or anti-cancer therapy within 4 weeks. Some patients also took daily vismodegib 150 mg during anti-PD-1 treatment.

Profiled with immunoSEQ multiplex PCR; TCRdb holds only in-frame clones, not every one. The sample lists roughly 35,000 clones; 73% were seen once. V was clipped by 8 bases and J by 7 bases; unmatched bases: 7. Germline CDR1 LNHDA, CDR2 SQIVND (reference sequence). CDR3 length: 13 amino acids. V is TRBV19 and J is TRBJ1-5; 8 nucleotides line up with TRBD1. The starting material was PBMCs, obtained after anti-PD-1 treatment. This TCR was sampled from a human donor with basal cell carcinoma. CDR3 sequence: CASSQGARQPQHF. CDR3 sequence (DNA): TGTGCCAGTTCCCAGGGGGCCAGACAGCCCCAGCATTTT.